Sequencing of this T cell receptor (beta chain) was carried out in a study of CD8 T cells in ankylosing spondylitis. Study findings and constraints: In synovial fluid and blood from reactive arthritis, some motif variants were previously reported.

In this sample, this clonotype turned up a few times. Its antigen is still unknown. TCRdb recomputed calls from the 5' RACE reads with MiXCR, one row per CDR3 protein. Here the sample spans 300,000 to 350,000 distinct CDR3 sequences, approximately 15% being singletons. This sequence was found in a male donor with ankylosing spondylitis or in good health (not recorded which). The sequencing sample was made of blood, either unsorted or a sorted T cell fraction (not recorded which).

CDR3 sequence (DNA): TGTGCCAGCAGTCACACAGGGTACGAGCAGTATTTT. The encoded protein is CASSHTGYEQYF. V usage is TRBV12-3 or TRBV12-4 and J usage is TRBJ2-3, with D possibly being TRBD1 (6 bases). Trimming pared 5 bases from V and 11 bases from J, leaving 14 bases between. The CDR3 length is 12 residues.